This paragraph covers one TCR beta chain sequence. The antigen is not known. A sample-barcoded 5' primer and a J-beta primer mix were used in a second PCR of roughly 7 to 12 cycles. MiXCR, run by TCRdb on the 5' RACE reads, gives a single entry per CDR3 protein. The sample carries around 870,000 distinct CDR3 sequences, around 28% recorded once. The source of the sample is a study of blood T cells in healthy people across ages. Investigators took about 10 milliliters of peripheral blood from every donor. Each sample gave at least 6.5 million isolated PBMCs. Study-level points and caveats: Versus aged donors, long-lived donors had higher diversity and more naive CD4+ cells. The diversity estimates, figures obtained from one million T cells, were considered underestimates.

The sample consisted of blood. The TCR comes from a woman over 75 in good health.

The CDR3 sequence is CASSLTSKEQFF. CDR3 DNA: TGTGCCAGCAGCCTTACTAGCAAGGAGCAGTTCTTC. V is TRBV7-9 and J is TRBJ2-1; D may be TRBD2 (6 bases). CDR1 SEHNR and CDR2 FQNEAQ come from the germline V gene (reference sequence). The CDR3 contains 12 residues. Trimming stripped 5 bases from V and 10 bases from J, with 12 bases between.